The T cell receptor beta chain described here comes from a study of blood T cell repertoires in COVID-19. Turning to the study itself: From T cells, B-cell-depleted T cells, or PBMCs came the material, which was cDNA or gDNA.

Per the germline V gene, CDR1 is KGHSH and CDR2 is LQKENI. Between the trimmed V and J ends, which lost 3 bases and 5 bases, there was a span of 12 bases. The length of the CDR3 is 14 residues. Sequenced by immunoSEQ multiplex PCR; TCRdb stores in-frame clones only, minus some. The table lists some 250,000 clones, 75% to 90% of them singletons. This chain joins TRBV18 and TRBJ2-3; the D is unclear. The sequence was obtained from a woman between 55 and 75 years old with active or convalescent COVID-19. The sequenced material came from peripheral blood. The CDR3 DNA sequence: TGTGCCAGCTCACCTGCGGCCACGGGAGATACGCAGTATTTT. Its protein product is CASSPAATGDTQYF.